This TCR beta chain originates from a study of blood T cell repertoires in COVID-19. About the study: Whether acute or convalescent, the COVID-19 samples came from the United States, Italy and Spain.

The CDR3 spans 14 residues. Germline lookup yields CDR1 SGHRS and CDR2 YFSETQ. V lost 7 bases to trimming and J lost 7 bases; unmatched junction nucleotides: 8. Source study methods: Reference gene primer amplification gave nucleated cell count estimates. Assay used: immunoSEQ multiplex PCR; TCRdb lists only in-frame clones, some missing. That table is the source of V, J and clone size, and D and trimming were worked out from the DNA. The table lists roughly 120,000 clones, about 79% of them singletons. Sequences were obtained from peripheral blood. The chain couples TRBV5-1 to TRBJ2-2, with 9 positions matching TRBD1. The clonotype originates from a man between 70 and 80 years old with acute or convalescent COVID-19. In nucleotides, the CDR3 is TGCGCCAGCGCCCGACAGGGGGGTCACGGGGAGCTGTTTTTT. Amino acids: CASARQGGHGELFF. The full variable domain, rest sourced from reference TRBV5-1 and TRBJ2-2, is KAGVTQTPRYLIKTRGQQVTLSCSPISGHRSVSWYQQTPGQGLQFLFEYFSETQRNKGNFPGRFSGRQFSNSRSEMNVSTLELGDSALYLCASARQGGHGELFFGEGSRLTVL.